This paragraph reports one T cell receptor (beta chain). Its antigen remains unknown. This record belongs to a study of OX40 agonist ivuxolimab in advanced cancers. Across the study: The mean age was around 56 years, ranging from about 20 to 85, with about four fifths of participants male. Study findings and constraints: Both CD4+ and CD8+ T cell populations in blood had undergone clonal expansion by week 6 at 0.1 to 3.0 mg/kg.

Data came from immunoSEQ multiplex PCR; TCRdb stores just in-frame clones and leaves some out. Of fewer than 70,000 clones in the sample, more than 65% are singletons; the top ten hold 1.6%. The germline V gene has CDR1 SGHRS and CDR2 YFSETQ. The trim removed 2 bases at V and 6 bases at J, leaving 5 bases unmatched. CDR3 length equals 15 residues. J is TRBJ2-3 and V is TRBV5-1; 11 nucleotides match TRBD2. This receptor was taken from an adult with an advanced solid tumor such as melanoma, head and neck, liver or kidney cancer. Source: CD4+ or CD8+ T cells sorted from blood, taken in a trial of the OX40 agonist ivuxolimab. CDR3 DNA: TGCGCCAGCAGCTTAACCGGGACTAGCGGTGATACGCAGTATTTT. Residues: CASSLTGTSGDTQYF.